The clone carrying this TCR beta chain has a handful of counts. The data originate from a study of regulatory T cells in long-lasting Graves disease. Combining iRepertoire HTBI primers with Arm-PCR of CDR3 regions, the authors built TCR beta libraries. In TCRdb, the multiplex PCR reads were re-called with MiXCR into one record per CDR3 protein. The table lists roughly 300,000 distinct CDR3 sequences, roughly a fifth of them singletons. The time point denotes: persistent/refractory GD, antithyroid drugs over 5 years with positive TRAb. The TCR library used RNA extracted from PBMCs. This CDR3 spans 16 amino acids. The V gene lost 1 base and the J gene lost 3 bases, with 10 bases spanning the gap. Germline CDR1 reads MGHRA; CDR2 reads YSYEKL.

The chain uses TRBV4-1 and TRBJ2-6, with D unclear. This TCR was sampled from a female donor with Graves disease. Sequenced material: peripheral blood mononuclear cells (PBMCs), taken when the disease was refractory, from a patient treated with antithyroid drugs. CDR3 loop: CASSQGPVGGANVLTF. The CDR3 DNA is TGCGCCAGCAGCCAAGGCCCGGTAGGTGGGGCCAACGTCCTGACTTTC.